Below are 14 T cell receptor beta chains sequenced from a single sample in a study of response to subunit inactivated influenza vaccine. TCRdb passed the RT-PCR reads through MiXCR, listing each CDR3 protein once. This table holds roughly 790,000 distinct CDR3 sequences, roughly 20% found once. This specimen was PBMCs from blood, taken around 5 days after vaccination. The receptors come from a man aged 45-65 years who received an inactivated influenza vaccine.

This clonotype came up a few times. This chain joins TRBV4-3 and TRBJ2-1, with 9 positions matching TRBD2. V shed 1 base, J shed 4 bases, and the junction held 8 bases outside the gene matches. Germline CDR1 and CDR2: LGHNA and YSLEER. The CDR3 contains 17 residues. The CDR3 protein is CASSQVAASGMYNEQFF. DNA for the CDR3: TGCGCCAGCAGCCAAGTAGCAGCTAGCGGGATGTACAATGAGCAGTTCTTC.

The rearrangement joins TRBV12-3 or TRBV12-4 to TRBJ2-7; either TRBD1 or TRBD2 may fit D (5 bases each). Trimming cost V 6 bases and J 8 bases, with 14 bases left between them. The CDR3 sequence is 12 residues long. CDR3 nucleotides: TGTGCCAGCAGGACCGGGACCGACAAGCAGTACTTC. Translation: CASRTGTDKQYF.

This sequence joins TRBV29-1 and TRBJ2-1; 8 positions match TRBD2. J gave up 1 base and V 8 bases, and 25 bases lay outside the gene matches. Germline CDR1 and CDR2: SQVTM and ANQGSEA. This CDR3 has 20 residues. The CDR3 here is CSILPGTPRASGGSYNEQFF. In DNA, the CDR3 is TGCAGCATTCTTCCCGGGACCCCCAGGGCCTCGGGAGGGTCCTACAATGAGCAGTTCTTC.

The chain couples TRBV7-2 to TRBJ2-1; D is ambiguous. Trimming took off 6 bases at V and 8 bases at J, with 11 bases between the two ends. There are 12 residues in the CDR3. The germline CDR1 and CDR2 sequences are SGHTA and FQGNSA. CDR3 coding DNA: TGTGCCAGCAGACCGACGTGGGATGAGCAGTTCTTC. It codes for CASRPTWDEQFF.

V gene TRBV6-2 or TRBV6-3 combines with J gene TRBJ2-7; D possibly corresponds to TRBD1 (6 bases). The CDR3 extends over 18 amino acids. V gave up 2 bases and J gave up 0 bases, with 20 bases separating them. Germline assignment: CDR1 MNHEY and CDR2 SVGEGT. CDR3 in DNA: TGTGCCAGCAGTTACCCGAAGCGGACAGCTACCTTCTCCTACGAGCAGTACTTC. It specifies CASSYPKRTATFSYEQYF.

The chain employs TRBV27 and TRBJ2-3, with D maybe TRBD1 (6 bases). Germline-derived CDR1 and CDR2 are MNHEY and SMNVEV (reference sequence). Trimming took 3 bases from V and 6 from J, leaving 13 bases between them. This CDR3 has 14 amino acids. In DNA form, the CDR3 reads TGTGCCAGCAGTTTCGTTACAGGGTCTGATACGCAGTATTTT. This sequence encodes CASSFVTGSDTQYF.

This clonotype was counted only a few times. The genes are TRBV7-9 and TRBJ1-1, with TRBD1 as a possible D gene (6 bases). The germline gives CDR1 SEHNR, CDR2 FQNEAQ (reference sequence). Trimming shortened V by 0 bases and J by 9 bases, and 8 bases separated the two germline ends. There are 12 residues in the CDR3. CDR3 protein: CASSLAGDKAFF. CDR3 nucleotides: TGTGCCAGCAGCTTAGCGGGGGACAAAGCTTTCTTT.

This rearrangement joins TRBV20-1 to TRBJ2-3; D may be TRBD1 (6 bases). Between the trimmed V and J ends, which lost 4 bases and 0 bases, there was a span of 11 bases. The CDR3 runs to 14 residues. Per the germline V gene, CDR1 is DFQATT and CDR2 is SNEGSKA (reference sequence). The CDR3 region is CSANRESSTDTQYF. DNA for the CDR3: TGCAGTGCTAACAGGGAATCTAGCACAGATACGCAGTATTTT.

J is TRBJ2-2 and V is TRBV6-5; D gene uncertain. This CDR3 spans 15 amino acids. Trimming shortened V by 0 bases and J by 1 base, and 6 bases separated the two germline ends. Germline V gene lookup returns CDR1 MNHEY and CDR2 SVGAGI. The chain's CDR3 is CASSYSIWNTGELFF. CDR3 DNA: TGTGCCAGCAGTTACTCGATCTGGAACACCGGGGAGCTGTTTTTT.

This clonotype occurred a few times. The CDR3 loop is CSVVRDYEQYF. CDR3 sequence (DNA): TGCAGCGTCGTCCGGGACTACGAGCAGTACTTC. The V gene is TRBV29-1, the J gene TRBJ2-7; tentatively, D is TRBD2 (5 bases). The CDR3 length is 11 residues. The V and J ends lost 6 bases and 3 bases respectively, with 9 bases between them. CDR1 and CDR2 (germline): SQVTM, ANQGSEA.

V is TRBV3-1 and J is TRBJ2-2; D is uncertain. Germline assignment: CDR1 LGHDT and CDR2 YNNKEL (reference sequence). The CDR3 covers 17 residues. Trimming cost V 11 bases and J 0 bases, with 22 bases left between them. This CDR3 reads CASSRNLAVSNTGELFF. DNA for the CDR3: TGTGCCTCATCCCGGAACTTGGCAGTATCGAACACCGGGGAGCTGTTTTTT.

This clonotype was counted only a few times. The rearrangement joins TRBV12-3 or TRBV12-4 to TRBJ2-1; D unresolved. This CDR3 contains 12 residues. Trimming left V 5 bases short and J 7 bases short, with 9 bases between. CDR3 in amino acids: CASSQRPNEQFF. The CDR3 DNA sequence: TGTGCCAGCAGTCAACGACCTAATGAGCAGTTCTTC.

V and J are TRBV10-3 and TRBJ2-7; 12 bases are shared with TRBD2. V lost 3 bases and J lost 3; bases outside the gene matches: 6. The CDR3 consists of 16 residues. Germline assignment: CDR1 ENHRY and CDR2 SYGVKD. CDR3 bases: TGTGCCATCAGTGATTCACTAGCGGGAGGACGCTACGAGCAGTACTTC. It yields the protein CAISDSLAGGRYEQYF.

This clonotype was observed a few times. The chain joins TRBV10-3 to TRBJ1-6, with a weak D call TRBD1 (6 bases). The CDR3 extends over 14 amino acids. Trimming pared 7 bases from V and 5 bases from J, leaving 12 bases between. Germline CDR1 is ENHRY and CDR2 is SYGVKD. The CDR3 sequence is CAIKEGVNNSPLHF. The CDR3 DNA reads as TGTGCCATCAAGGAGGGGGTAAATAATTCACCCCTCCACTTT.